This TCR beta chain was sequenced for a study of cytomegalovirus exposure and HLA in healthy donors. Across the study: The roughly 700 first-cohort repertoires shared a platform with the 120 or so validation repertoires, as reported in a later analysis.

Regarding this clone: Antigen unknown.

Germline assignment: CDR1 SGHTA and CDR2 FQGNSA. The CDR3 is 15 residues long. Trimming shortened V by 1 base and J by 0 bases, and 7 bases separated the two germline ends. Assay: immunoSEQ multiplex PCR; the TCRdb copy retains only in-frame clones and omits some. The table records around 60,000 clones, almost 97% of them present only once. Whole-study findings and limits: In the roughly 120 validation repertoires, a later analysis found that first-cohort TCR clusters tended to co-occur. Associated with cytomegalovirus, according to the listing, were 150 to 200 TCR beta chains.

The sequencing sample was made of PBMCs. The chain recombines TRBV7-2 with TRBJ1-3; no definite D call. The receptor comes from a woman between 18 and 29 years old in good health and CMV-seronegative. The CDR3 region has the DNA TGTGCCAGCAGCTTAGTTGCGGGCTCTGGAAACACCATATATTTT. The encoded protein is CASSLVAGSGNTIYF.